The next 17 T cell receptor beta chains were all read from a single sample in a study of CD8 T cells in ankylosing spondylitis. These receptors lack a known antigen. MiXCR, run by TCRdb on the 5' RACE reads, gives a single entry per CDR3 protein. The data show about 130,000 distinct CDR3 sequences, with roughly 15% seen just once and 33% held by the top ten. The study, taken as a whole, reports: Ankylosing spondylitis blood appeared to be characterized by a TCR beta motif of under ten highly homologous variants.

Sequencing input: blood, either unsorted or a sorted T cell fraction (not recorded which). These receptors were taken from a male donor with ankylosing spondylitis.

The chain links TRBV29-1 to TRBJ2-2; 14 bases match TRBD2. The germline gives CDR1 SQVTM, CDR2 ANQGSEA. V trimming: 4 bases; J trimming: 5 bases; junction bases outside the gene matches: 15. This CDR3 has 19 residues. The CDR3 coding sequence is TGCAGCGTTGCCGGGACTAGCGGGAGCCCCGATTATGTTACCGGGGAGCTGTTTTTT. This sequence encodes CSVAGTSGSPDYVTGELFF.

The chain joins TRBV27 to TRBJ2-2; D might be TRBD2 (5 bases). Germline V lookup: CDR1 MNHEY, CDR2 SMNVEV (reference sequence). The CDR3 extends over 13 amino acids. The ends were cut back, 3 bases at V and 6 bases at J, with 8 bases in the middle. The CDR3 protein is CASSFGIAGELFF. For the CDR3, the DNA is TGTGCCAGCAGTTTCGGGATTGCCGGGGAGCTGTTTTTT.

This clonotype showed up just a few times. The chain is built from TRBV25-1 and TRBJ2-7, with 9 bases identical to TRBD2. The V gene's germline CDR1 is MGHDK and CDR2 SYGVNS. This CDR3 has 18 amino acids. V shed 1 base, J shed 1 base, and the junction held 11 bases outside the gene matches. The CDR3 coding sequence is TGTGCCAGCAGTGAATGGCCCAGCGGGAGGACGCGGTCCTACGAGCAGTACTTC. It codes for CASSEWPSGRTRSYEQYF.

The chain uses TRBV15 and TRBJ2-7; TRBD2 matches 11 bases. This CDR3 comprises 15 residues. From germline, CDR1 is LNHNV and CDR2 YYDKDF (reference sequence). Trimming at V came to 4 bases and at J to 4 bases, leaving 6 bases not matched to a gene. The CDR3 loop is CATSKRASGRYEQYF. The CDR3 DNA sequence: TGTGCCACCAGCAAGCGGGCTAGCGGGAGGTACGAGCAGTACTTC.

This chain joins TRBV2 and TRBJ2-1; D is ambiguous. The germline CDR1 and CDR2 sequences are SNHLY and FYNNEI. The CDR3 is made up of 16 amino acids. Trimming stripped 4 bases from V and 0 bases from J, with 13 bases between. CDR3 sequence: CASSVIMADSYNEQFF. The CDR3 coding sequence is TGTGCCAGCAGTGTAATAATGGCTGACTCCTACAATGAGCAGTTCTTC.

This clonotype was counted between two and nine times. V and J are TRBV7-8 and TRBJ2-2; D remains ambiguous. V dropped 11 bases and J dropped 1 base, with 8 bases sitting between them. CDR3 size: 12 residues. Germline lookup yields CDR1 SGHVS and CDR2 FQNEAQ. CDR3 sequence (DNA): TGTGCCTTCGTTAGGAACACCGGGGAGCTGTTTTTT. This codes for CAFVRNTGELFF.

This clonotype came up a few times. V gene TRBV7-9 combines with J gene TRBJ2-1; no definite D call. This CDR3 is built from 15 residues. CDR1 and CDR2 (germline): SEHNR, FQNEAQ (reference sequence). V shed 2 bases and J shed 0 bases, with 8 bases lying between them. The DNA for the CDR3 is TGTGCCAGCAGCTTAATAGATAGCTCCTACAATGAGCAGTTCTTC. It yields the protein CASSLIDSSYNEQFF.

The chain carries TRBV5-1 and TRBJ1-4; TRBD1 agrees at 7 bases. The germline gives CDR1 SGHRS, CDR2 YFSETQ. The CDR3 consists of 16 residues. Germline trimming cut 4 bases from V and 3 bases from J; bases unmatched to any gene: 9. The CDR3 DNA reads TGCGCCAGCAGCCTTACAGGGGCTCGACCTAATGAAAAACTGTTTTTT. Protein sequence: CASSLTGARPNEKLFF.

The CDR3 DNA reads as TGTGCCAGCAGTTACTCGGAGACTAGCGGGAAGCAGTTCTTC. It codes for CASSYSETSGKQFF. The genes are TRBV6-2 or TRBV6-3 and TRBJ2-1; 11 bases are a match to TRBD2. The CDR3 runs to 14 residues. V shed 0 bases, J shed 11 bases, and the junction held 3 bases outside the gene matches. In germline, CDR1 is MNHEY, CDR2 SVGEGT.

This clonotype showed up just a few times. The chain carries TRBV27 and TRBJ2-7; 12 bases fit TRBD2. Per the germline V gene, CDR1 is MNHEY and CDR2 is SMNVEV (reference sequence). After removal of 4 bases from V and 3 bases from J, the junction contained 1 base not matched to a gene. The CDR3 extends over 14 amino acids. In nucleotides, the CDR3 is TGTGCCAGCAGTTGGACTAGCGGGAACTACGAGCAGTACTTC. Protein product: CASSWTSGNYEQYF.

This clonotype was seen ten or more times. This chain links TRBV4-3 with TRBJ1-3; D call uncertain. V lost 1 base and J 0 bases, leaving 13 bases between the germline ends. Germline CDR1 is LGHNA and CDR2 is YSLEER. CDR3 length: 17 amino acids. CDR3 loop: CASSQGVAGTSGNTIYF. The CDR3 coding sequence is TGCGCCAGCAGCCAAGGGGTGGCCGGAACCTCTGGAAACACCATATATTTT.

A few counts support this clonotype. V and J are TRBV28 and TRBJ2-7; D ambiguous. The CDR3 has 12 amino acids. V lost 5 bases and J 6 bases, leaving 11 bases between the germline ends. Germline values: CDR1 MDHEN, CDR2 SYDVKM. Here the CDR3 DNA reads TGTGCCAGCAGTCCCTCTGGGTCCGAGCAGTACTTC. This translates into CASSPSGSEQYF.

This clonotype has a count of ten or more. J is TRBJ2-3 and V is TRBV29-1, with D hard to call. Germline V gene lookup returns CDR1 SQVTM and CDR2 ANQGSEA. CDR3 length: 16 amino acids. V lost 1 base to trimming and J lost 0 bases, with 14 bases between them. CDR3 loop: CSVEVSRLTSTDTQYF. In DNA, the CDR3 is TGCAGCGTTGAAGTGTCCAGGCTAACTAGCACAGATACGCAGTATTTT.

This clonotype was seen a few times. The chain employs TRBV2 and TRBJ2-7, with D tentatively TRBD1 or TRBD2 (5 bases each). Germline V lookup: CDR1 SNHLY, CDR2 FYNNEI. The CDR3 consists of 14 residues. Trimming left V 7 bases short and J 1 base short, with 14 bases between. In nucleotides, the CDR3 is TGTGCCAGCAACCCGGGACGGCAATCCTACGAGCAGTACTTC. Translating it yields CASNPGRQSYEQYF. Looking up the rest from reference TRBV2 and TRBJ2-7 gives the full variable domain: EPEVTQTPSHQVTQMGQEVILRCVPISNHLYFYWYRQILGQKVEFLVSFYNNEISEKSEIFDDQFSVERPDGSNFTLKIRSTKLEDSAMYFCASNPGRQSYEQYFGPGTRLTVT.

A few counts support this clonotype. The chain recombines TRBV27 with TRBJ1-5; 7 nucleotides align to TRBD1. The trim removed 6 bases at V and 4 bases at J, leaving 0 bases unmatched. The germline gives CDR1 MNHEY, CDR2 SMNVEV (reference sequence). The CDR3 has 12 residues. The CDR3 coding sequence is TGTGCCAGCAGGACAGGGAATCAGCCCCAGCATTTT. It encodes CASRTGNQPQHF.

This clonotype has a handful of counts. The chain links TRBV3-1 to TRBJ2-3; no clear D. This CDR3 has 17 amino acids. Germline V lookup: CDR1 LGHDT, CDR2 YNNKEL (reference sequence). Trimming pared 4 bases from V and 1 base from J, leaving 18 bases between. Here the CDR3 reads CASSPSLLVIGTDTQYF. In DNA, the CDR3 is TGTGCCAGCAGCCCCAGCCTGCTAGTGATCGGCACAGATACGCAGTATTTT.

This chain connects TRBV7-2 to TRBJ2-1; 7 bases are shared with TRBD2. The CDR3 runs 15 residues. The trim removed 4 bases at V and 0 bases at J, leaving 3 bases unmatched. CDR1 is SGHTA, CDR2 FQGNSA, per germline. The CDR3 DNA follows: TGTGCCAGCAGCTGGATAGCGGGCTCCTACAATGAGCAGTTCTTC. As protein: CASSWIAGSYNEQFF.